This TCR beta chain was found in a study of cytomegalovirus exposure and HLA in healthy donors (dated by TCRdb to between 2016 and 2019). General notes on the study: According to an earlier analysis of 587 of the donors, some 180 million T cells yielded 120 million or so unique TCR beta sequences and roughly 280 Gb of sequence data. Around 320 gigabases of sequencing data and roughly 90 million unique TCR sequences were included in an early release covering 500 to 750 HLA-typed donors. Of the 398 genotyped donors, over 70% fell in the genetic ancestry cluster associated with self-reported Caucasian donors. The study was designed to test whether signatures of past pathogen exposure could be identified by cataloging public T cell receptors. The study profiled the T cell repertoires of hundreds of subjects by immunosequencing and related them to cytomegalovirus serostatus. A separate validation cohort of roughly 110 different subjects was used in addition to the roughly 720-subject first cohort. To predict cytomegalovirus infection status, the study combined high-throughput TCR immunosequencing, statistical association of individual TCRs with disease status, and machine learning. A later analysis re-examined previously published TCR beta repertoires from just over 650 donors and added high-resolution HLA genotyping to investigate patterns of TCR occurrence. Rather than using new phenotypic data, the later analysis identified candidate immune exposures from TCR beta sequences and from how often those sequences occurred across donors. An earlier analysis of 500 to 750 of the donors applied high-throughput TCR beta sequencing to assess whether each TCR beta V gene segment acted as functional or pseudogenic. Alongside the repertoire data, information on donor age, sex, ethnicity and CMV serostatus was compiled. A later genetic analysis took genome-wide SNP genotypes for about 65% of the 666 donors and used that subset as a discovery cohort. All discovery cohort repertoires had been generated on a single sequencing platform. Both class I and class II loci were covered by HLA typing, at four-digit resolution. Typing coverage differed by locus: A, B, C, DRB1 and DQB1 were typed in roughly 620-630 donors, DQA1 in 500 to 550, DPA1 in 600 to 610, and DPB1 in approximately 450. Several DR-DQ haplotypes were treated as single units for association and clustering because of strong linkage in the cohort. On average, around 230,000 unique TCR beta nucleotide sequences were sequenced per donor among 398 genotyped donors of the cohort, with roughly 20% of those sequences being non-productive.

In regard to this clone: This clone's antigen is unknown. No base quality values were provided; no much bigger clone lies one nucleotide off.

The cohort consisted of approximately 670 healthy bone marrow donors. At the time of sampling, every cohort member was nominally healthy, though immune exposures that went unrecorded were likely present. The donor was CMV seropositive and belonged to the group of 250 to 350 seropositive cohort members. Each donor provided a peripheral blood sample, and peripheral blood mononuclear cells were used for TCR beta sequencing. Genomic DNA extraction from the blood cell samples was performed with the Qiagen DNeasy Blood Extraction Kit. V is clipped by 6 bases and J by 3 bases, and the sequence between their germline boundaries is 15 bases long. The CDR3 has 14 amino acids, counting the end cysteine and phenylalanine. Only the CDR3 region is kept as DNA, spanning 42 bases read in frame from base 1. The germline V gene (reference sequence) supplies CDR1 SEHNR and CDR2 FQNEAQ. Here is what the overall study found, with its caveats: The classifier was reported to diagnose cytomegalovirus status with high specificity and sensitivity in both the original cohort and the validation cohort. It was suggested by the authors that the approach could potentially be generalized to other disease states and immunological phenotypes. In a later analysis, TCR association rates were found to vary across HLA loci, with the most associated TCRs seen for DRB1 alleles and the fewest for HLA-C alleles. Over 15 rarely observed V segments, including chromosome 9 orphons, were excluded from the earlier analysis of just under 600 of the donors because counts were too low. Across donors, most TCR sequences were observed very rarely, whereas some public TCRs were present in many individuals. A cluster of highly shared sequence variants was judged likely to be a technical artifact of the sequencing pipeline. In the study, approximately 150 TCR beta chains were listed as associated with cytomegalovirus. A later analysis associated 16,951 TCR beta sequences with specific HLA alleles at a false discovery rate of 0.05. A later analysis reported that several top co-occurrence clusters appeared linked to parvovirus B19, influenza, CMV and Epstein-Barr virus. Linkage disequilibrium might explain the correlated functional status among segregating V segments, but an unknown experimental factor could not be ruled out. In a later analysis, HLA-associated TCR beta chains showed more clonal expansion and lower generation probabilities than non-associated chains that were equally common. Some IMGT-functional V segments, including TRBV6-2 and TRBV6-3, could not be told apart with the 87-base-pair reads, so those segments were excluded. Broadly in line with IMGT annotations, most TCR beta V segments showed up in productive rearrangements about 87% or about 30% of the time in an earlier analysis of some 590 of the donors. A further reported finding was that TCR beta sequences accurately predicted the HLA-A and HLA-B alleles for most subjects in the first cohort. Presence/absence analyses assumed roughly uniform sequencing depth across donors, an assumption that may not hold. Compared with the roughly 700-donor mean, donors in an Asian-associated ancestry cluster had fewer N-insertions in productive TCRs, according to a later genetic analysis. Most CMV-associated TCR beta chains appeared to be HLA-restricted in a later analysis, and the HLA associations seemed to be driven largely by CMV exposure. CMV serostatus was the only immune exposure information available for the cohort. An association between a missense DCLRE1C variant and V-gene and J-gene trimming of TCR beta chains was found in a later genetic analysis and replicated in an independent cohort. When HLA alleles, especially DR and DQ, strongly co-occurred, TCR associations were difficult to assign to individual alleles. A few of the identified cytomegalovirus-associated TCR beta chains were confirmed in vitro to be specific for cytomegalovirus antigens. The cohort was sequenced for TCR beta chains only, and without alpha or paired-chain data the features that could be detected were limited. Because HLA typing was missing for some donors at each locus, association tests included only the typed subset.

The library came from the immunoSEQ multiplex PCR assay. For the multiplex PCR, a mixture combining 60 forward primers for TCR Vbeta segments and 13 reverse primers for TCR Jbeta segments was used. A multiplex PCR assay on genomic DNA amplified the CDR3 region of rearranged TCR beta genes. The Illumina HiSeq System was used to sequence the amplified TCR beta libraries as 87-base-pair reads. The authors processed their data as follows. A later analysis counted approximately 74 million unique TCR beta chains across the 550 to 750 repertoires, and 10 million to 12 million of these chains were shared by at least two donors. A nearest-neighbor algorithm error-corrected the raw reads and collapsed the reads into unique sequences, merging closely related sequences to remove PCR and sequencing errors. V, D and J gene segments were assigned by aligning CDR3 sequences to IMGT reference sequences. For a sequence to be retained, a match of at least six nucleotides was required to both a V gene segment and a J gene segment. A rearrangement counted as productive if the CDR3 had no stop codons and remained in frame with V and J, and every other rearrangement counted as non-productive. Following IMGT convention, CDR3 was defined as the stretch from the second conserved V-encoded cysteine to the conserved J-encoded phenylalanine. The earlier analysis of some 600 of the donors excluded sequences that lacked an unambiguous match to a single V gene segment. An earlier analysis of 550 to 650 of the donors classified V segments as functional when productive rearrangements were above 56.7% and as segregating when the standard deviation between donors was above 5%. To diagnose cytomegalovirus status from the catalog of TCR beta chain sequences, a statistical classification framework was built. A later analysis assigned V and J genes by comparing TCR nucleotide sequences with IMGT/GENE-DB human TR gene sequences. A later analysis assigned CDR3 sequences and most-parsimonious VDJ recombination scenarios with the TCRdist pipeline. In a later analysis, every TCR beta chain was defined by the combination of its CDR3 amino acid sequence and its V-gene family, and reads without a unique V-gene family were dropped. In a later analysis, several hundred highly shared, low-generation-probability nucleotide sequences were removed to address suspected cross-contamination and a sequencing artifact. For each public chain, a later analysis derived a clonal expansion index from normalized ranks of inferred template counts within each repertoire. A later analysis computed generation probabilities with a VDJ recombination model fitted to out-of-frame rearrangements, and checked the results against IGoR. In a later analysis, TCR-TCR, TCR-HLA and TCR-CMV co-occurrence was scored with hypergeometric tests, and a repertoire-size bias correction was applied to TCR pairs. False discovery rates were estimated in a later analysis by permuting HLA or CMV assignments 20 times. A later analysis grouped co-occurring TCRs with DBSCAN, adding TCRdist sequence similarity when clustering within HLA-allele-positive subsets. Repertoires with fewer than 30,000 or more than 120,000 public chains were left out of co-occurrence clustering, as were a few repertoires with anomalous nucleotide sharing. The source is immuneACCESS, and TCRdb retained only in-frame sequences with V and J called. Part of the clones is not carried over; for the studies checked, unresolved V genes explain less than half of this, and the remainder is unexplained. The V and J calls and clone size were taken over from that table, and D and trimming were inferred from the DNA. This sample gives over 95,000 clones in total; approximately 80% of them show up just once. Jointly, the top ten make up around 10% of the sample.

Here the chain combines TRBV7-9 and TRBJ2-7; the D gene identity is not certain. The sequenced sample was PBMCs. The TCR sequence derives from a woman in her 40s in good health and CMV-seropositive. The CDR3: CASSSFDGDYEQYF. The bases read TGTGCCAGCAGTTCCTTCGACGGAGACTACGAGCAGTACTTC.